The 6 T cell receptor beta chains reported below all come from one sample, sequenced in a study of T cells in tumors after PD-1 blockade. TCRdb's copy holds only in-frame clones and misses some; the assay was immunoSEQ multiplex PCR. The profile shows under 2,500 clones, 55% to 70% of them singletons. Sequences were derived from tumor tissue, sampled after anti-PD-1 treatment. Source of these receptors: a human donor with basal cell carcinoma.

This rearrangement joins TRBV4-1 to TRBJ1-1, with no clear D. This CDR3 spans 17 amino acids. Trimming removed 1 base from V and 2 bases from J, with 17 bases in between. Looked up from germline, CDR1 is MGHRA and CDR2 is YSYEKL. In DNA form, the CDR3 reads TGCGCCAGCAGCCAAGCGGTTTCGAGAGGGCAAAACACTGAAGCTTTCTTT. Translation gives CASSQAVSRGQNTEAFF.

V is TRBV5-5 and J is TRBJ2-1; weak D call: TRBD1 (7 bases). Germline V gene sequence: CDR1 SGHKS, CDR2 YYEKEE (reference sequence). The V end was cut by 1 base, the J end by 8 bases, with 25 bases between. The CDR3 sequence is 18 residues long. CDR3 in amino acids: CASSLTLGGVRGVDEQFF. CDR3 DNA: TGTGCCAGCAGCTTGACTCTTGGAGGCGTCAGGGGGGTCGATGAGCAGTTCTTC.

CDR3 coding DNA: TGTGTCACATCTAGCGGGAGGGCAGATAACACCGGGGAGCTGTTTTTT. The encoded protein is CVTSSGRADNTGELFF. The chain couples TRBV6-6 to TRBJ2-2; 12 bases are a match to TRBD2. CDR1 is MNHNY and CDR2 is SVGAGI in the germline V gene (reference sequence). CDR3 length: 16 residues.

CDR3 in DNA: TGTGCCAGCAGTTTATTGGTAGGGGGCGCGAAGGCCGTCAATGAGCAGTTCTTC. Protein product: CASSLLVGGAKAVNEQFF. The rearrangement joins TRBV28 to TRBJ2-1, with 7 nucleotides matching TRBD1. From germline, CDR1 is MDHEN and CDR2 SYDVKM. With V trimmed by 1 base and J by 6 bases, 15 bases remained unmatched. CDR3 length: 18 residues.

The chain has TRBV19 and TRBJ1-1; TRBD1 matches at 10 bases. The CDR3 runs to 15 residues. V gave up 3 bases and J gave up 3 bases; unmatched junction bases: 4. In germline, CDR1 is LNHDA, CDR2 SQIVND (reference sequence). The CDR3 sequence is CASSIPGTGDTEAFF. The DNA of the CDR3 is TGTGCCAGTAGTATTCCCGGGACAGGGGACACTGAAGCTTTCTTT.

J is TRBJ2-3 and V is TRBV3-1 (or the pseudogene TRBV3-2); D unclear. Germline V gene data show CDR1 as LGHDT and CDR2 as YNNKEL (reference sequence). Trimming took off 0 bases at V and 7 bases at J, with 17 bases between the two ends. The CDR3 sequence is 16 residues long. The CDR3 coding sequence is TGTGCCAGCAGCCAAGATCCCAAAAGGCGCGCGAATACGCAGTATTTT. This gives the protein CASSQDPKRRANTQYF.